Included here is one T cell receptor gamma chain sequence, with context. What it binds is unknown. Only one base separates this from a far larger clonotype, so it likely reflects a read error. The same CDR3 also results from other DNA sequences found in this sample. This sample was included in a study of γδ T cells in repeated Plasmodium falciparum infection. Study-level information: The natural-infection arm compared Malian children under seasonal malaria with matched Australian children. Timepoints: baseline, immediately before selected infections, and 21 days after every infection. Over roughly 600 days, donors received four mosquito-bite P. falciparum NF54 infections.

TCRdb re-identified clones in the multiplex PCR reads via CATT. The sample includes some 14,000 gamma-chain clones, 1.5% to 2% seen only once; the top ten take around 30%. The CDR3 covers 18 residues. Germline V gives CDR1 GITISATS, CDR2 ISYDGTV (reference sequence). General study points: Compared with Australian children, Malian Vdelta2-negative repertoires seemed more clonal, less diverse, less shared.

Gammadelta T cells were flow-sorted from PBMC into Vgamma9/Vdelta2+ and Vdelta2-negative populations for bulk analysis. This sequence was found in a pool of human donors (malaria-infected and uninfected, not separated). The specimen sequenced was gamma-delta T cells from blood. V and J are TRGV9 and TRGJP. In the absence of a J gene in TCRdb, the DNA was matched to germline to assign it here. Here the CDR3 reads CALWEPRHGELGKKIKVF. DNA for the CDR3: TGTGCCCTGTGGGAGCCCCGCCATGGAGAGTTGGGCAAAAAAATCAAGGTATTT.